The TCR beta chain under discussion was sequenced for a study of cytomegalovirus exposure and HLA in healthy donors. A multiplex PCR was run with 60 Vbeta primers and 13 Jbeta primers. Method: immunoSEQ multiplex PCR; TCRdb's copy keeps in-frame clones and lacks some. Of about 160,000 clones listed, 80% to 90% were seen once; the top ten hold approximately 7%. The germline V gene encodes CDR1 SGHTA and CDR2 FQGNSA. Trimming pared 0 bases from V and 8 bases from J, leaving 16 bases between. The CDR3 length is 15 residues. The receptor was derived from a woman aged 30 to 39 in good health and CMV-seropositive. The chain joins TRBV7-2 to TRBJ1-2, with D possibly matching TRBD1 (5 bases). The sample was PBMCs. The CDR3 DNA reads as TGTGCCAGCAGCTTAGCCACAGGCGCCGAAGGGGGCTACACCTTC. This translates into CASSLATGAEGGYTF. The entire variable domain, with the rest obtained from reference TRBV7-2 and TRBJ1-2, is as follows: GAGVSQSPSNKVTEKGKDVELRCDPISGHTALYWYRQSLGQGLEFLIYFQGNSAPDKSGLPSDRFSAERTGGSVSTLTIQRTQQEDSAVYLCASSLATGAEGGYTFGSGTRLTVV.